This T cell receptor (beta chain) stems from a study of shared clonotypes between healthy human individuals. Trimming pared 6 bases from V and 5 bases from J, leaving 8 bases between. In germline, CDR1 is MNHEY, CDR2 SMNVEV (reference sequence). The CDR3 extends over 12 amino acids. This clone showed up just once. Clones were read by immunoSEQ multiplex PCR, and TCRdb kept only the in-frame ones, dropping some. The table shows some 800,000 clones, with almost 95% occurring only once. CD8 cells classed as naive were CD45RO-negative and positively selected for CCR7, excluding terminally differentiated effector memory CD45RA+ cells. Donors were healthy HIV-negative adults without recent acute infections or vaccinations.

The chain joins TRBV27 to TRBJ2-1, with D perhaps matching TRBD1 (5 bases). The origin of this receptor is a man aged 25 to 45 in good health. The source material was naive CD8+ T cells sorted from blood. The CDR3 sequence: CASRRRDNEQFF. In DNA form, the CDR3 reads TGTGCCAGCAGGCGCAGGGACAATGAGCAGTTCTTC.